The T cell receptor (beta chain) under discussion was sequenced for a study of OX40 agonist ivuxolimab in advanced cancers. Study background: Of the participants, around 39% had some prior anti-PD-1, anti-PD-L1 or anti-CTLA-4 therapy, which was allowed.

Concerning this clone: Antigen unknown.

The V segment lost 5 bases and the J segment 1 base; nucleotides outside the gene matches: 11. The CDR3 sequence is 17 residues long. Germline-derived CDR1 and CDR2 are LNHDA and SQIVND (reference sequence). Study-wide findings and caveats: At 0.1 to 3.0 mg/kg and by week 6, clonal expansion occurred in CD4+ and CD8+ blood T cells. The work left the antigen specificity of expanded peripheral T cells undetermined. Expanded clones belonging to CD8+ T cells outnumbered, on average, those of CD4+.

TCRdb keeps only in-frame clones here, not all; method: immunoSEQ multiplex PCR. The table has fewer than 90,000 clones, approximately 89% seen once; the top ten hold 0.15% to 0.2%. The sequence was collected from an adult with an advanced solid tumor such as melanoma, head and neck, liver or kidney cancer. Sequences were derived from CD4+ or CD8+ T cells sorted from blood, sampled in a trial of the OX40 agonist ivuxolimab. The chain uses TRBV19 and TRBJ1-1; 9 nucleotides match TRBD1. CDR3 bases: TGTGCCAGTAGTGCACAATACAGGGGGCTTGCGAACACTGAAGCTTTCTTT. Encoded protein: CASSAQYRGLANTEAFF.